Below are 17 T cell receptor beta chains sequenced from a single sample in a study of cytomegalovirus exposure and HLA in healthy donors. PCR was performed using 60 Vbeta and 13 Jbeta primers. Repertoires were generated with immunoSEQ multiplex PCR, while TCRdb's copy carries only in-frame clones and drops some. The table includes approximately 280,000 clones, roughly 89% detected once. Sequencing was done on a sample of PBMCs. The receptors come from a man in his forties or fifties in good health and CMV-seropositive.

The CDR3 region is CATAGLDVRETQYF. The CDR3 DNA reads as TGTGCCACCGCGGGACTAGACGTCCGAGAGACCCAGTACTTC. This chain connects TRBV10-3 to TRBJ2-5; TRBD2 matches 8 bases. V was pared by 10 bases and J by 4 bases, with 11 bases of the junction left unmatched. The CDR3 extends over 14 amino acids. CDR1 and CDR2 (germline): ENHRY, SYGVKD.

CDR3 sequence: CASSYQGGDTEAFF. For the CDR3, the DNA is TGTGCCAGCAGTTACCAGGGCGGGGACACTGAAGCTTTCTTT. The chain joins TRBV27 to TRBJ1-1; TRBD1 might be the D (5 bases). The germline CDR1 and CDR2 sequences are MNHEY and SMNVEV (reference sequence). CDR3 length: 14 residues. V was trimmed by 4 bases and J by 3 bases, leaving 12 bases between them.

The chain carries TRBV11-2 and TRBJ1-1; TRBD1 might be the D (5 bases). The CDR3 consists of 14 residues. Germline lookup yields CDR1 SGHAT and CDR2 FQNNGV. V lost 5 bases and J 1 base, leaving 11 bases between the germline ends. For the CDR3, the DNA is TGTGCCAGCAGCCCCCCGGGGGAGAACACTGAAGCTTTCTTT. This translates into CASSPPGENTEAFF.

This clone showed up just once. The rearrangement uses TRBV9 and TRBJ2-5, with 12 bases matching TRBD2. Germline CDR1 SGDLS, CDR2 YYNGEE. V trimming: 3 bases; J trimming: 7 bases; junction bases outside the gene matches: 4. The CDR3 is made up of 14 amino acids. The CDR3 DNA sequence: TGTGCCAGCAGCGGACTAGCGGGAGACGTGACCCAGTACTTC. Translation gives CASSGLAGDVTQYF.

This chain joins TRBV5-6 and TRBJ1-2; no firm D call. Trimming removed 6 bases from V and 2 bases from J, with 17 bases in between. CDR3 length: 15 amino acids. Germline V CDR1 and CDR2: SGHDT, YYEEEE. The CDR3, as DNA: TGTGCCAGCACCTTATTGAGGGCATACAACTATGGCTACACCTTC. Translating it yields CASTLLRAYNYGYTF.

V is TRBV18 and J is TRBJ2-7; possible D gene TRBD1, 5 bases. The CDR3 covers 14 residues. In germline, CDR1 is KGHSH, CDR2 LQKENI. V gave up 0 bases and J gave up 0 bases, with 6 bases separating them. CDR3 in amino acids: CASSPPGVSYEQYF. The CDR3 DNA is TGTGCCAGCTCACCACCAGGGGTCTCCTACGAGCAGTACTTC.

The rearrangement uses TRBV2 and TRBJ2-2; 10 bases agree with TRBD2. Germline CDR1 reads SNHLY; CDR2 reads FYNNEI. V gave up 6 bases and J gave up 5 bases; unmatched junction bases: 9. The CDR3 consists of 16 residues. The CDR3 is CASSVTSGARTGELFF. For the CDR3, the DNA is TGTGCCAGCAGCGTTACTAGCGGGGCCCGAACCGGGGAGCTGTTTTTT.

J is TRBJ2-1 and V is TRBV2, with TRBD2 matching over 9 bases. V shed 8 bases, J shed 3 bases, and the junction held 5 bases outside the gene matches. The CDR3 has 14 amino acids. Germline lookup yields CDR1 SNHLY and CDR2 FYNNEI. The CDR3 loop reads CASRATSGYNEQFF. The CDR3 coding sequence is TGTGCCAGCCGCGCGACTAGCGGCTACAATGAGCAGTTCTTC. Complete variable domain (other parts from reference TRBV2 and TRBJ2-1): EPEVTQTPSHQVTQMGQEVILRCVPISNHLYFYWYRQILGQKVEFLVSFYNNEISEKSEIFDDQFSVERPDGSNFTLKIRSTKLEDSAMYFCASRATSGYNEQFFGPGTRLTVL.

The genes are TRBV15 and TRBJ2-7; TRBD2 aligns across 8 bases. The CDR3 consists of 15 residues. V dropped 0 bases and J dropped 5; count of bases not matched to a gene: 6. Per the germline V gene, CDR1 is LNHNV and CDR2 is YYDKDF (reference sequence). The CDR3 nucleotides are TGTGCCACCAGCAGAGATCGGACTAGCACCCACGAGCAGTACTTC. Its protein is CATSRDRTSTHEQYF.

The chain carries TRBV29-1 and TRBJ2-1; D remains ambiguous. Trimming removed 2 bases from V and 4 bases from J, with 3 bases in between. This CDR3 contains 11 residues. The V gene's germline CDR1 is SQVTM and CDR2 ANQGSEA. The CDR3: CSVELYNEQFF. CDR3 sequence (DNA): TGCAGCGTTGAACTGTACAATGAGCAGTTCTTC.

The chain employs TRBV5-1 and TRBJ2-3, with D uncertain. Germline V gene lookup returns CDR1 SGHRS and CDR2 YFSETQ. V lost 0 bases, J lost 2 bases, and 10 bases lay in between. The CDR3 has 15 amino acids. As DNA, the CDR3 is TGCGCCAGCAGCTTGGGGGCCAGCTTCACAGATACGCAGTATTTT. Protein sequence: CASSLGASFTDTQYF.

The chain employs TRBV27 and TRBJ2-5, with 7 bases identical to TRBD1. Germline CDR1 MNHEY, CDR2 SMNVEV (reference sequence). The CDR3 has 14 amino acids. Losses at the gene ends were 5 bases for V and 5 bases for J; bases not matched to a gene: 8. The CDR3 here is CASSHRGWGETQYF. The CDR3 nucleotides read TGTGCCAGCAGTCACAGGGGATGGGGCGAGACCCAGTACTTC.

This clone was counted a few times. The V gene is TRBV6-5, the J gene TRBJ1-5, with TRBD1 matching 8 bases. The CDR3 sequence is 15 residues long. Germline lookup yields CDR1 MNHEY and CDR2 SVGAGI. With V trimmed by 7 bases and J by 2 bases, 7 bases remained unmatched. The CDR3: CASTPGGSGNQPQHF. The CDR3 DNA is TGTGCCAGCACGCCAGGGGGCAGCGGCAATCAGCCCCAGCATTTT.

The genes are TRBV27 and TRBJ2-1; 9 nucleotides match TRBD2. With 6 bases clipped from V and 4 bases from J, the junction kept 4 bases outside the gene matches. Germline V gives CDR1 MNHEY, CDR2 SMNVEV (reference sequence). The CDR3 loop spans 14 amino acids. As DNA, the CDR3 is TGTGCCAGCAGCCTTAGCGGGAGTTACAATGAGCAGTTCTTC. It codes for CASSLSGSYNEQFF.

CDR3 protein: CASSLRLAGREQYF. The DNA for the CDR3 is TGTGCCAGCAGCTTAAGGCTAGCGGGTAGGGAGCAGTACTTC. The rearrangement links TRBV7-8 to TRBJ2-5; 8 bases align to TRBD2. Germline V CDR1 and CDR2: SGHVS, FQNEAQ. The CDR3 consists of 14 residues. The ends lost 2 bases at V and 11 bases at J; junction bases unmatched: 10.

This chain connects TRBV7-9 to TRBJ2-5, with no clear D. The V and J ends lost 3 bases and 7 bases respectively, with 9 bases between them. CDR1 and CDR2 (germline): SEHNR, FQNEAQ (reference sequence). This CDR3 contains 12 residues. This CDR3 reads CASSFVAGTQYF. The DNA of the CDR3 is TGTGCCAGCAGCTTCGTGGCAGGGACCCAGTACTTC.

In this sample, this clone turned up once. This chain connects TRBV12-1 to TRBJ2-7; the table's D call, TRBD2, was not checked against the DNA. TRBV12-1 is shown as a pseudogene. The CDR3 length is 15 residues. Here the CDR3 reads CASSFAWRGRYEQYF. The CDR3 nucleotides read TGTGCCAGCAGCTTTGCTTGGAGGGGCCGCTACGAGCAGTACTTC.